A selection of T cell receptor beta chains follows, all from one sample in a study of shared clonotypes between healthy human individuals. Measured with immunoSEQ multiplex PCR; TCRdb has only the in-frame clones, and not every one. The repertoire holds about 2.4 million clones, with roughly nine tenths as singletons. Specimen: naive CD4+ T cells sorted from blood. The source is a man between 18 and 35 years old in good health. Both conserved end residues are part of each CDR3. D genes are given only for firm matches. Expanded clones are given a class, and other clones once, few, many or no size at all.

V: TRBV11-2
J: TRBJ2-1
D: NA
size: NA
DNA: TGTGCCAGCATAGAGGGACTCGCCCCTGGGGAGCAGTTCTTC
CDR3: CASIEGLAPGEQFF

V: TRBV5-5
J: TRBJ1-5
D: NA
size: few
DNA: TGTGCCAGCAGCAGCTTTGAGCTACAGGCCCAGCATTTT
CDR3: CASSSFELQAQHF

V: TRBV7-2
J: TRBJ2-1
D: NA
size: once
DNA: TGTGCCAGCCGTCACAGGGACCGACTTTCCTACAATGAGCAGTTCTTC
CDR3: CASRHRDRLSYNEQFF

V: TRBV7-2
J: TRBJ2-5
D: NA
size: once
DNA: TGTGCCAGCAGCTTAGGACTATTGGAGACCCAGTACTTC
CDR3: CASSLGLLETQYF

V: TRBV5-4
J: TRBJ2-2
D: TRBD1
size: NA
DNA: TGTGCCAGCAGCCCGAGACAGGGATTGAACACCGGGGAGCTGTTTTTT
CDR3: CASSPRQGLNTGELFF

V: TRBV10-2
J: TRBJ1-2
D: NA
size: NA
DNA: TGCGCCAGCAGTGAGCGATACAGTGGGATGTATGGCTACACCTTC
CDR3: CASSERYSGMYGYTF

V: TRBV5-6
J: TRBJ1-6
D: NA
size: few
DNA: TGTGCCAGCAGCTTGTCTAAGGGGACCTCACCCCTCCACTTT
CDR3: CASSLSKGTSPLHF

V: TRBV7-2
J: TRBJ1-1
D: NA
size: NA
DNA: TGTGCCAGCAGCTTCCCGATGAACACTGAAGCTTTCTTT
CDR3: CASSFPMNTEAFF

V: TRBV30
J: TRBJ1-1
D: NA
size: NA
DNA: TGTGCCTGGAGGAGACAATCGAACACTGAAGCTTTCTTT
CDR3: CAWRRQSNTEAFF

V: TRBV29-1
J: TRBJ1-1
D: TRBD1
size: NA
DNA: TGCAGCGTTTTGCCCCCCCTTACAGGGGAGAGGGCTTTCTTT
CDR3: CSVLPPLTGERAFF

V: TRBV6-1
J: TRBJ1-1
D: TRBD1
size: NA
DNA: TGTGCCAGCAGCGACAGGGGGGGGACTGAAGCTTTCTTT
CDR3: CASSDRGGTEAFF

V: TRBV7-8
J: TRBJ1-3
D: NA
size: NA
DNA: TGTGCCAGCAGTTTTCAGATAGACTCTGGAAACACCATATATTTT
CDR3: CASSFQIDSGNTIYF

V: TRBV10-3
J: TRBJ2-1
D: TRBD1
size: NA
DNA: TGTGCCATCAGTGGGGACAGGGCCGAGCAGTTCTTC
CDR3: CAISGDRAEQFF

V: TRBV5-6
J: TRBJ2-1
D: TRBD1
size: once
DNA: TGTGCCAGCACCATACCATTGGGACAGGGCAATGAGCAGTTCTTC
CDR3: CASTIPLGQGNEQFF

V: TRBV5-4
J: TRBJ1-1
D: NA
size: once
DNA: TGTGCCAGCAGCTTTGTAAGGGACGCCCGTCCGGCTTTCTTT
CDR3: CASSFVRDARPAFF

V: TRBV28
J: TRBJ1-5
D: NA
size: NA
DNA: TGTGCCAGCAGTTTTTTGGGGAGCAATCAGCCCCAGCATTTT
CDR3: CASSFLGSNQPQHF

V: TRBV6-5
J: TRBJ1-1
D: NA
size: NA
DNA: TGTGCCAGCAGTTACGCAGGAAACACTGAAGCTTTCTTT
CDR3: CASSYAGNTEAFF

V: TRBV15
J: TRBJ2-7
D: NA
size: NA
DNA: TGTGCCACCAGCAGAGAGGCAGGGACCTCCTACGAGCAGTACTTC
CDR3: CATSREAGTSYEQYF

V: TRBV27
J: TRBJ2-7
D: NA
size: NA
DNA: TGTGCCAGCAGTAGAAACCCCCACGTCACCTACGAGCAGTACTTC
CDR3: CASSRNPHVTYEQYF

V: TRBV9
J: TRBJ2-7
D: TRBD1
size: NA
DNA: TGTGCCAGCAGCCCGATGACAGGGCTGTACGAGCAGTACTTC
CDR3: CASSPMTGLYEQYF

V: TRBV9
J: TRBJ2-7
D: NA
size: NA
DNA: TGTGCCAGCAGCGTAGAGGGAGTGCCTGGACCCACCCGTCACGAGCAGTACTTC
CDR3: CASSVEGVPGPTRHEQYF

V: TRBV30
J: TRBJ2-2
D: TRBD2
size: NA
DNA: TGTGCCTGGAGTGGGACCCCAACTAGCGGGATTAGCGGGGAGCTGTTTTTT
CDR3: CAWSGTPTSGISGELFF

V: TRBV6-5
J: TRBJ2-2
D: TRBD2
size: NA
DNA: TGTGCCAGCAGTTACCCGACTAGCGCGAACACCGGGGAGCTGTTTTTT
CDR3: CASSYPTSANTGELFF

V: TRBV30
J: TRBJ1-6
D: TRBD1
size: once
DNA: TGTGCCTACGGACAGGGCAGGTCACCCCTCCACTTT
CDR3: CAYGQGRSPLHF

V: TRBV6-5
J: TRBJ1-2
D: NA
size: NA
DNA: TGTGCCAGCAGTTACGACACGACCCTGGGTTATGGCTACACCTTC
CDR3: CASSYDTTLGYGYTF

V: TRBV7-2
J: TRBJ2-7
D: NA
size: NA
DNA: TGTGCCAGCAGCTTAAGGAGTGTTTCTTACGAGCAGTACTTC
CDR3: CASSLRSVSYEQYF

V: TRBV6-1
J: TRBJ2-2
D: NA
size: NA
DNA: TGTGCCAGCAGTGAAGCGGGGGCAGGCCTGAACACCGGGGAGCTGTTTTTT
CDR3: CASSEAGAGLNTGELFF

V: TRBV29-1
J: TRBJ1-2
D: NA
size: NA
DNA: TGCAGCGTTGAAGATCTCGGCAGGGCACGTGGCTACACCTTC
CDR3: CSVEDLGRARGYTF

V: TRBV5-1
J: TRBJ2-5
D: TRBD1
size: NA
DNA: TGCGCCAGCAGCTGGGACAGGCAAGAGACCCAGTACTTC
CDR3: CASSWDRQETQYF

V: TRBV2
J: TRBJ1-2
D: TRBD1
size: NA
DNA: TGTGCCAGCAGTGAGACCCGGACAGGTCTTGGCTATGGCTACACCTTC
CDR3: CASSETRTGLGYGYTF

V: TRBV6-1
J: TRBJ2-1
D: NA
size: NA
DNA: TGTGCCAGCAGGAGGGTCGAGGAGCAGTTCTTC
CDR3: CASRRVEEQFF

V: TRBV6-5
J: TRBJ2-3
D: NA
size: NA
DNA: TGTGCCAGCGGTCGGGGGGCTAGCACAGATACGCAGTATTTT
CDR3: CASGRGASTDTQYF

V: TRBV5-4
J: TRBJ2-7
D: TRBD1
size: NA
DNA: TGTGCCAGCAGCCGAGGACAGGGAGACTACGAGCAGTACTTC
CDR3: CASSRGQGDYEQYF

V: TRBV11-1
J: TRBJ2-3
D: TRBD2
size: NA
DNA: TGTGCCAGCAGCTTAGGGTCGACTAGCGGGGGGGCCCATCCAGATACGCAGTATTTT
CDR3: CASSLGSTSGGAHPDTQYF

V: TRBV28
J: TRBJ2-7
D: TRBD1
size: NA
DNA: TGTGCCAGCAGTGACGGACAGGGCCTTGGCGAGCAGTACTTC
CDR3: CASSDGQGLGEQYF

V: TRBV5-8
J: TRBJ2-7
D: TRBD1
size: NA
DNA: TGTGCCAGCAGCTTGGTGGGACAGGGGTACGAGCAGTACTTC
CDR3: CASSLVGQGYEQYF

V: TRBV9
J: TRBJ2-7
D: NA
size: NA
DNA: TGTGCCAGCAGCAAAGGGGTCTCCTACGAGCAGTACTTC
CDR3: CASSKGVSYEQYF

V: TRBV7-2
J: TRBJ2-1
D: TRBD2
size: NA
DNA: TGTGCCAGCAGCTTTGTAGCGGGAGTTGACAATGAGCAGTTCTTC
CDR3: CASSFVAGVDNEQFF

V: TRBV30
J: TRBJ2-5
D: TRBD2
size: NA
DNA: TGTGCCTGGCGGGTGGCTAGCGGGAGGGAGACCCAGTACTTC
CDR3: CAWRVASGRETQYF

V: TRBV18
J: TRBJ1-5
D: TRBD1
size: NA
DNA: TGTGCCAGCTCACCGGGACAGAGAGATAATCAGCCCCAGCATTTT
CDR3: CASSPGQRDNQPQHF

V: TRBV5-1
J: TRBJ2-7
D: NA
size: NA
DNA: TGCGCCAGCAGCTCTCCAAGGGTTCTGGCGGGTCCCCGCAGCTCCTACGAGCAGTACTTC
CDR3: CASSSPRVLAGPRSSYEQYF

V: TRBV27
J: TRBJ1-6
D: TRBD1
size: NA
DNA: TGTGCCAGCAGTGACAGGGGGCGAAAAGGGAATTCACCCCTCCACTTT
CDR3: CASSDRGRKGNSPLHF

V: TRBV28
J: TRBJ2-5
D: NA
size: NA
DNA: TGTGCCAGCAGTTTTACTCCGGGGAGTCAGGGAACCCAGTACTTC
CDR3: CASSFTPGSQGTQYF

V: TRBV5-4
J: TRBJ1-3
D: NA
size: NA
DNA: TGTGCCAGCACCATCTTGGGGACGGCTGGAAACACCATATATTTT
CDR3: CASTILGTAGNTIYF

V: TRBV5-1
J: TRBJ2-7
D: NA
size: once
DNA: TGCGCCAGCAGCTCGTCGAGCTCCTACGAGCAGTACTTC
CDR3: CASSSSSSYEQYF

V: TRBV27
J: TRBJ2-5
D: TRBD2
size: NA
DNA: TGTGCCAGCAGTTTATACGGGGGGACCCAAGAGACCCAGTACTTC
CDR3: CASSLYGGTQETQYF

V: TRBV6-1
J: TRBJ1-2
D: NA
size: NA
DNA: TGTGCCTCCGCCGGAGCAGGGACCTATGGCTACACCTTC
CDR3: CASAGAGTYGYTF

V: TRBV9
J: TRBJ1-1
D: NA
size: NA
DNA: TGTGCCAGCAGCGTGGGTATAGGGTCGGAGAACACTGAAGCTTTCTTT
CDR3: CASSVGIGSENTEAFF

V: TRBV6-5
J: TRBJ1-3
D: NA
size: once
DNA: TGTGCCAGCACCCCCGGGCAGGGAAACACCATATATTTT
CDR3: CASTPGQGNTIYF

V: TRBV5-1
J: TRBJ2-5
D: NA
size: NA
DNA: TGCGCCAGCAGCTCTTTAGGACAAAATCAAGAGACCCAGTACTTC
CDR3: CASSSLGQNQETQYF

V: TRBV11-2
J: TRBJ2-7
D: TRBD2
size: NA
DNA: TGTGCCAGCAGACCCTTGACTAGCGGGAGAACCGACGAGCAGTACTTC
CDR3: CASRPLTSGRTDEQYF

V: TRBV30
J: TRBJ1-2
D: NA
size: NA
DNA: TGTGCCTGGCGGCCAGGGATGACCTATGGCTACACCTTC
CDR3: CAWRPGMTYGYTF

V: TRBV7-9
J: TRBJ2-5
D: TRBD2
size: NA
DNA: TGTGCCAGCAGCTTATTACTAGCGGGGGTGCGGCAAGAGACCCAGTACTTC
CDR3: CASSLLLAGVRQETQYF

V: TRBV20-1
J: TRBJ2-1
D: NA
size: NA
DNA: TGCAGTGCCGGCCGGGGGGAGCAGTTCTTC
CDR3: CSAGRGEQFF